This entry lists 15 T cell receptor beta chains sequenced from one sample in a study of blood T cell repertoires in COVID-19. Profiled with immunoSEQ multiplex PCR; TCRdb holds only in-frame clones, not every one. The sample includes around 120,000 clones, approximately 90% of them seen just once. The sample taken for sequencing was peripheral blood. These receptors originate from a human donor with active COVID-19. The donor label of this sample is uncertain.

The V gene is TRBV5-5, the J gene TRBJ1-4, with D possibly matching TRBD1 (6 bases). This CDR3 has 16 residues. Trimming took off 0 bases at V and 2 bases at J, with 11 bases between the two ends. Germline V CDR1 and CDR2: SGHKS, YYEKEE (reference sequence). This chain's CDR3 is CASSLGRGRTNEKLFF. CDR3 DNA sequence: TGTGCCAGCAGCTTGGGCAGGGGACGTACTAATGAAAAACTGTTTTTT.

The rearrangement uses TRBV5-1 and TRBJ2-1, with 8 bases fitting TRBD1. The CDR3 sequence is 16 residues long. From germline, CDR1 is SGHRS and CDR2 YFSETQ. J was trimmed by 8 bases and V by 0 bases; bases with no gene match: 10. The CDR3 DNA is TGCGCCAGCAGCTTGGCCGCAGGGGGCCCTGGTGATGAGCAGTTCTTC. Residues: CASSLAAGGPGDEQFF.

The rearrangement joins TRBV15 to TRBJ2-3; no definite D call. This CDR3 contains 16 residues. Germline lookup yields CDR1 LNHNV and CDR2 YYDKDF (reference sequence). Trimming removed 0 bases from V and 0 bases from J, with 10 bases in between. DNA of the CDR3: TGTGCCACCAGCAGAGATTTGGGCAGTAGCACAGATACGCAGTATTTT. As protein: CATSRDLGSSTDTQYF.

Details on this clone: Other DNA sequences within the sample encode an identical CDR3. The chain employs TRBV4-1 and TRBJ1-4; the match to TRBD1 covers 9 bases. Germline lookup yields CDR1 MGHRA and CDR2 YSYEKL. This CDR3 comprises 14 residues. The junction had 1 base not matched to a gene; V was cut back by 4 bases and J by 4 bases. DNA for the CDR3: TGCGCCAGCAGCCGGGACAGGGATAATGAAAAACTGTTTTTT. Translated: CASSRDRDNEKLFF.

V usage is TRBV7-2 and J usage is TRBJ2-3, with TRBD2 matching 10 bases. V trimming: 5 bases; J trimming: 1 base; junction bases outside the gene matches: 6. The CDR3 is made up of 16 amino acids. CDR1 and CDR2 (germline): SGHTA, FQGNSA. The CDR3 sequence is CASSNSGGAGTDTQYF. The CDR3 coding sequence is TGTGCCAGCAGCAACAGCGGGGGGGCCGGCACAGATACGCAGTATTTT.

The CDR3 nucleotides are TGTGCCAGCAGCTCCCCCGGACAGGGCACAGATACGCAGTATTTT. This gives the protein CASSSPGQGTDTQYF. V usage is TRBV27 and J usage is TRBJ2-3; 7 bases match TRBD1. The CDR3 covers 15 residues. V dropped 6 bases and J dropped 1; count of bases not matched to a gene: 7. Germline V gene sequence: CDR1 MNHEY, CDR2 SMNVEV (reference sequence).

J is TRBJ2-5 and V is TRBV12-3 or TRBV12-4, with D possibly being TRBD2 (7 bases). There are 12 residues in the CDR3. V lost 8 bases and J 5 bases, leaving 12 bases between the germline ends. The CDR3 DNA reads as TGTGCCAGCCGGAGGGGGGGGGAGACCCAGTACTTC. Residues: CASRRGGETQYF.

CDR3 loop: CAIMGGKDNEQFF. The DNA for the CDR3 is TGTGCCATCATGGGGGGAAAAGACAATGAGCAGTTCTTC. The chain is built from TRBV10-3 and TRBJ2-1; D may be TRBD2 (6 bases). Trimming took off 7 bases at V and 5 bases at J, with 12 bases between the two ends. Germline-derived CDR1 and CDR2 are ENHRY and SYGVKD. CDR3 length equals 13 residues.

The V and J genes are TRBV19 and TRBJ2-1; 8 nucleotides line up with TRBD2. The CDR3 contains 18 residues. The germline V gene encodes CDR1 LNHDA and CDR2 SQIVND (reference sequence). J was trimmed by 8 bases and V by 3 bases; bases with no gene match: 18. The CDR3 DNA reads TGTGCCAGTAGTATCAGAGGGCGGGGCGGGGGGAGGAGGGATGAGCAGTTCTTC. This codes for CASSIRGRGGGRRDEQFF.

The rearrangement uses TRBV7-2 and TRBJ1-1; TRBD1 aligns across 12 bases. Germline V lookup: CDR1 SGHTA, CDR2 FQGNSA. The CDR3 runs to 15 residues. Unmatched junction bases numbered 0, after V lost 1 base and J lost 3 bases. Here the CDR3 DNA reads TGTGCCAGCAGCTTAGGGGACAGGGGGCACACTGAAGCTTTCTTT. Encoded protein: CASSLGDRGHTEAFF.

This chain joins TRBV4-3 and TRBJ2-3, with TRBD2 matching over 11 bases. The V gene's germline CDR1 is LGHNA and CDR2 YSLEER. This CDR3 spans 17 amino acids. J gave up 6 bases and V 0 bases, and 8 bases lay outside the gene matches. CDR3 nucleotide sequence: TGCGCCAGCAGCCAAGATCAAGGACTAGCGGGTACCGATACGCAGTATTTT. Protein product: CASSQDQGLAGTDTQYF.

The chain recombines TRBV5-4 with TRBJ2-2, with 9 bases fitting TRBD1. With V trimmed by 3 bases and J by 7 bases, 1 base remained unmatched. The CDR3 runs to 13 residues. Germline CDR1 reads SGHNT; CDR2 reads YYREEE (reference sequence). CDR3 sequence: CASSWTGVGELFF. Here the CDR3 DNA reads TGTGCCAGCAGCTGGACAGGGGTCGGGGAGCTGTTTTTT.

The J gene is TRBJ2-3, the V gene TRBV9; TRBD1 matches at 7 bases. Germline CDR1 is SGDLS and CDR2 is YYNGEE. Trimming at V came to 3 bases and at J to 2 bases, leaving 9 bases not matched to a gene. The CDR3 loop spans 16 amino acids. The CDR3 DNA is TGTGCCAGCAGCGCGAGACAGGGAGTTGTCACAGATACGCAGTATTTT. Its translation: CASSARQGVVTDTQYF.

The chain couples TRBV4-3 to TRBJ1-5, with D hard to call. Deletions cut 0 bases from V and 5 bases from J, with 5 bases between. Germline CDR1 and CDR2: LGHNA and YSLEER. The CDR3 covers 13 residues. The CDR3 nucleotides are TGCGCCAGCAGCCAAGATCCGGATCAGCCCCAGCATTTT. Residues: CASSQDPDQPQHF.

The V gene is TRBV29-1, the J gene TRBJ2-5; the D gene is possibly TRBD1 (6 bases). Deletions cut 7 bases from V and 5 bases from J, with 17 bases between. Germline CDR1 SQVTM, CDR2 ANQGSEA. There are 13 residues in the CDR3. In DNA, the CDR3 is TGCAGCGCCCCGACAGAGAGGGGGGAGACCCAGTACTTC. This sequence encodes CSAPTERGETQYF.